This T cell receptor beta chain was captured by sequencing in a study of memory CD4+ T cells and cytomegalovirus serostatus. Trimming took off 6 bases at V and 2 bases at J, with 17 bases between the two ends. The CDR3 loop spans 15 amino acids. Germline V gene data show CDR1 as LNHDA and CDR2 as SQIVND (reference sequence). Profiled with immunoSEQ multiplex PCR; TCRdb holds only in-frame clones, not every one. The sample has approximately 53,000 clones, 75% to 85% seen once. Single viable CD3+CD4+CD8-CD45RO+ cells were sorted as the memory CD4+ T cells. The TCR originated in an adult in good health and CMV-seronegative. This chain connects TRBV19 to TRBJ2-7; tentative D call: TRBD1 (8 bases). Sequencing was done on a sample of memory CD4+ T cells from blood. The CDR3 reads CASRRGTGRTYEQYF. The CDR3 region has the DNA TGTGCCAGTAGGCGGGGGACAGGAAGGACCTACGAGCAGTACTTC.